Listed below are T cell receptor beta chains from one sample, sequenced in a study of control samples from healthy donors and cancer patients. Here immunoSEQ multiplex PCR was the method, and the copy in TCRdb shows in-frame clones only, minus some. The data contain about 75,000 clones, around 94% of them singletons. The material sequenced was blood. The receptors come from a woman between 40 and 55 years old in good health. Each CDR3 is given with its conserved first and last residue. Fields, in order: V gene, clone size, J gene, D gene, CDR3 protein, CDR3 DNA. D genes are given only for firm matches. Size is stated for part of the rows, as once, few or many counts, or as a class when the clone is expanded.

v_gene: TRBV6-5
abundance: .
j_gene: TRBJ1-5
d_gene: .
CDR3aa: CASSYSAGLNQPQHF
CDR3nt: TGTGCCAGCAGTTACTCGGCAGGGCTTAATCAGCCCCAGCATTTT

v_gene: TRBV15
abundance: .
j_gene: TRBJ1-1
d_gene: .
CDR3aa: CATSTGTLEAFF
CDR3nt: TGTGCCACCAGCACCGGGACACTTGAAGCTTTCTTT

v_gene: TRBV5-1
abundance: .
j_gene: TRBJ2-7
d_gene: .
CDR3aa: CASSLGGELSYEQYF
CDR3nt: TGCGCCAGCAGCTTGGGAGGGGAACTCTCCTACGAGCAGTACTTC

v_gene: TRBV14
abundance: .
j_gene: TRBJ2-1
d_gene: TRBD2
CDR3aa: CASSHAGEDWNEQFF
CDR3nt: TGTGCCAGCAGCCACGCGGGAGAAGATTGGAATGAGCAGTTCTTC

v_gene: TRBV27
abundance: .
j_gene: TRBJ2-3
d_gene: .
CDR3aa: CASSFFSRGTDTQYF
CDR3nt: TGTGCCAGCAGTTTTTTCAGTCGTGGCACAGATACGCAGTATTTT

v_gene: TRBV10-3
abundance: .
j_gene: TRBJ2-3
d_gene: .
CDR3aa: CAISGSLQGPDTQYF
CDR3nt: TGTGCCATCAGTGGGAGTTTACAGGGACCAGATACGCAGTATTTT

v_gene: TRBV6-1
abundance: .
j_gene: TRBJ2-7
d_gene: .
CDR3aa: CASSEQAGLGEQYF
CDR3nt: TGTGCCAGCAGTGAACAGGCTGGCTTGGGGGAGCAGTACTTC

v_gene: TRBV15
abundance: .
j_gene: TRBJ2-7
d_gene: TRBD2
CDR3aa: CATSRELAGASYEQYF
CDR3nt: TGTGCCACCAGCAGGGAACTAGCGGGGGCGAGCTACGAGCAGTACTTC

v_gene: TRBV9
abundance: once
j_gene: TRBJ2-1
d_gene: TRBD1
CDR3aa: CASSPPRGTGGYNEQFF
CDR3nt: TGTGCCAGCAGCCCTCCCCGCGGGACAGGGGGCTACAATGAGCAGTTCTTC

v_gene: TRBV5-1
abundance: .
j_gene: TRBJ1-4
d_gene: .
CDR3aa: CASSPSRGHNEKLFF
CDR3nt: TGCGCCAGCAGCCCCTCCAGAGGGCATAATGAAAAACTGTTTTTT

v_gene: TRBV19
abundance: once
j_gene: TRBJ2-5
d_gene: .
CDR3aa: CASSIGLESRGETQYF
CDR3nt: TGTGCCAGTAGTATAGGGCTTGAGTCGAGGGGAGAGACCCAGTACTTC

v_gene: TRBV6-4
abundance: .
j_gene: TRBJ2-3
d_gene: TRBD1
CDR3aa: CASSAFVGQGLAAQYF
CDR3nt: TGTGCCAGCAGTGCGTTCGTGGGACAGGGCCTCGCGGCGCAGTATTTT

v_gene: TRBV6-5
abundance: .
j_gene: TRBJ2-2
d_gene: .
CDR3aa: CASSLSWDVTGELFF
CDR3nt: TGTGCCAGCAGTCTAAGCTGGGACGTCACCGGGGAGCTGTTTTTT

v_gene: TRBV29-1
abundance: .
j_gene: TRBJ2-2
d_gene: TRBD1
CDR3aa: CSGQTGGTGELFF
CDR3nt: TGCAGCGGACAGACAGGGGGCACCGGGGAGCTGTTTTTT

v_gene: TRBV6-2/TRBV6-3
abundance: .
j_gene: TRBJ1-4
d_gene: .
CDR3aa: CASSYISEKLFF
CDR3nt: TGTGCCAGCAGTTATATTTCCGAGAAACTGTTTTTT

v_gene: TRBV19
abundance: .
j_gene: TRBJ1-2
d_gene: TRBD1
CDR3aa: CASSIFRGRFYYGYTF
CDR3nt: TGTGCCAGTAGTATTTTCAGGGGGCGCTTCTACTATGGCTACACCTTC

v_gene: TRBV2
abundance: .
j_gene: TRBJ1-5
d_gene: .
CDR3aa: CASRYSSTRYSNQPQHF
CDR3nt: TGTGCCAGCAGGTACAGTTCTACTAGGTATAGCAATCAGCCCCAGCATTTT

v_gene: TRBV21-1
abundance: .
j_gene: TRBJ1-5
d_gene: .
CDR3aa: CASSKIGRSSQPQHF
CDR3nt: TGTGCCAGCAGCAAAATTGGGCGAAGTTCTCAGCCCCAGCATTTT

v_gene: TRBV5-1
abundance: once
j_gene: TRBJ2-5
d_gene: .
CDR3aa: CASSGAGSETQYF
CDR3nt: TGCGCCAGCAGCGGGGCAGGGAGCGAGACCCAGTACTTC

v_gene: TRBV4-1
abundance: .
j_gene: TRBJ2-7
d_gene: TRBD1
CDR3aa: CASSQDPPTGTGNEQYF
CDR3nt: TGCGCCAGCAGCCAAGATCCACCTACTGGGACAGGGAACGAGCAGTACTTC

v_gene: TRBV5-6
abundance: few
j_gene: TRBJ2-7
d_gene: .
CDR3aa: CASSLAFQDYEQYF
CDR3nt: TGTGCCAGCAGCTTGGCCTTTCAAGACTACGAGCAGTACTTC

v_gene: TRBV2
abundance: .
j_gene: TRBJ2-7
d_gene: .
CDR3aa: CASSRTITSYEQYF
CDR3nt: TGTGCCAGCAGTAGGACTATTACTTCCTACGAGCAGTACTTC

v_gene: TRBV6-5
abundance: .
j_gene: TRBJ1-4
d_gene: TRBD1
CDR3aa: CASRTGYEKLFF
CDR3nt: TGTGCCAGCCGGACAGGATATGAAAAACTGTTTTTT

v_gene: TRBV7-9
abundance: .
j_gene: TRBJ2-1
d_gene: .
CDR3aa: CASSRALRVISYNEQFF
CDR3nt: TGTGCCAGCAGCCGAGCTCTCAGGGTTATTTCCTACAATGAGCAGTTCTTC

v_gene: TRBV10-1
abundance: .
j_gene: TRBJ2-3
d_gene: .
CDR3aa: CASSSQRGLRTDTQYF
CDR3nt: TGCGCCAGCAGCTCCCAGAGGGGGTTACGCACAGATACGCAGTATTTT

v_gene: TRBV12-3/TRBV12-4
abundance: .
j_gene: TRBJ2-2
d_gene: .
CDR3aa: CASSYSTTGELFF
CDR3nt: TGTGCCAGCAGTTACAGTACTACCGGGGAGCTGTTTTTT

v_gene: TRBV7-9
abundance: .
j_gene: TRBJ1-1
d_gene: TRBD1
CDR3aa: CASSTWDRYTENTEAFF
CDR3nt: TGTGCCAGCAGCACCTGGGACAGGTACACGGAGAACACTGAAGCTTTCTTT

v_gene: TRBV15
abundance: once
j_gene: TRBJ1-6
d_gene: .
CDR3aa: CATSRDHENPTRSPLHF
CDR3nt: TGTGCCACCAGCAGAGATCATGAGAATCCCACCCGGTCACCCCTCCACTTT

v_gene: TRBV6-4
abundance: few
j_gene: TRBJ1-1
d_gene: .
CDR3aa: CASSEEENTEAFF
CDR3nt: TGTGCCAGCAGTGAGGAAGAGAACACTGAAGCTTTCTTT

v_gene: TRBV7-2
abundance: .
j_gene: TRBJ1-1
d_gene: .
CDR3aa: CASSRRQANTEAFF
CDR3nt: TGTGCCAGCAGCCGTCGACAGGCTAACACTGAAGCTTTCTTT

v_gene: TRBV19
abundance: once
j_gene: TRBJ2-5
d_gene: .
CDR3aa: CASSGVNQDTQYF
CDR3nt: TGTGCCAGTTCAGGGGTAAACCAAGACACCCAGTACTTC

v_gene: TRBV29-1
abundance: .
j_gene: TRBJ2-7
d_gene: TRBD2
CDR3aa: CSVSGSGYEQYF
CDR3nt: TGCAGCGTTAGCGGGAGTGGTTACGAGCAGTACTTC

v_gene: TRBV19
abundance: .
j_gene: TRBJ1-2
d_gene: TRBD1
CDR3aa: CASSTQRTGDNYGYTF
CDR3nt: TGTGCCAGTAGTACCCAAAGGACAGGGGATAACTATGGCTACACCTTC

v_gene: TRBV29-1
abundance: .
j_gene: TRBJ1-2
d_gene: .
CDR3aa: CSVASGRGPINYGYTF
CDR3nt: TGCAGCGTGGCCTCCGGACGGGGGCCCATTAACTATGGCTACACCTTC

v_gene: TRBV27
abundance: .
j_gene: TRBJ2-7
d_gene: .
CDR3aa: CASRPWDGAYEQYF
CDR3nt: TGTGCCAGCAGGCCCTGGGACGGAGCCTACGAGCAGTACTTC

v_gene: TRBV27
abundance: .
j_gene: TRBJ2-7
d_gene: .
CDR3aa: CASSLGTFAYEQYF
CDR3nt: TGTGCCAGCAGTTTAGGAACTTTTGCCTACGAGCAGTACTTC

v_gene: TRBV5-1
abundance: .
j_gene: TRBJ1-3
d_gene: .
CDR3aa: CASKQVAGNTIYF
CDR3nt: TGCGCCAGCAAGCAAGTGGCTGGAAACACCATATATTTT

v_gene: TRBV5-5
abundance: .
j_gene: TRBJ1-2
d_gene: .
CDR3aa: CASSLATGPGYTF
CDR3nt: TGTGCCAGCAGCTTGGCCACAGGGCCTGGCTACACCTTC

v_gene: TRBV5-8
abundance: .
j_gene: TRBJ2-7
d_gene: .
CDR3aa: CASSPRDGRYYEQYF
CDR3nt: TGTGCCAGCAGCCCCCGGGACGGCCGGTACTACGAGCAGTACTTC

v_gene: TRBV15
abundance: once
j_gene: TRBJ1-3
d_gene: .
CDR3aa: CATSRMGRKSGNTIYF
CDR3nt: TGTGCCACCAGCAGGATGGGGAGGAAATCTGGAAACACCATATATTTT

v_gene: TRBV20-1
abundance: .
j_gene: TRBJ1-2
d_gene: .
CDR3aa: CSARDTRYTF
CDR3nt: TGCAGTGCTAGGGACACCCGCTACACCTTC

v_gene: TRBV5-1
abundance: .
j_gene: TRBJ2-7
d_gene: TRBD2
CDR3aa: CASSLGRGIAGGPEQYF
CDR3nt: TGCGCCAGCAGCTTGGGAAGGGGTATAGCGGGAGGGCCCGAGCAGTACTTC

v_gene: TRBV19
abundance: .
j_gene: TRBJ2-1
d_gene: .
CDR3aa: CASSRNPGTSYNEQFF
CDR3nt: TGTGCCAGTAGTAGGAACCCAGGGACCTCCTACAATGAGCAGTTCTTC

v_gene: TRBV5-4
abundance: .
j_gene: TRBJ1-5
d_gene: .
CDR3aa: CASSFQGSNQPQHF
CDR3nt: TGTGCCAGCAGCTTTCAGGGGAGCAATCAGCCCCAGCATTTT

v_gene: TRBV11-3
abundance: .
j_gene: TRBJ2-5
d_gene: .
CDR3aa: CASSLRHEETQYF
CDR3nt: TGTGCCAGCAGCTTACGACACGAAGAGACCCAGTACTTC

v_gene: TRBV12-5
abundance: .
j_gene: TRBJ1-2
d_gene: TRBD1
CDR3aa: CASGLVLRGTGTYTF
CDR3nt: TGTGCTAGTGGTTTGGTACTTAGGGGGACAGGGACCTACACCTTC

v_gene: TRBV7-8
abundance: .
j_gene: TRBJ1-4
d_gene: TRBD1
CDR3aa: CASSGQGAGNEKLFF
CDR3nt: TGTGCCAGCAGCGGTCAGGGGGCAGGGAATGAAAAACTGTTTTTT

v_gene: TRBV10-3
abundance: .
j_gene: TRBJ2-2
d_gene: .
CDR3aa: CAISEIGELFF
CDR3nt: TGTGCCATCAGTGAAATCGGGGAGCTGTTTTTT

v_gene: TRBV27
abundance: .
j_gene: TRBJ1-2
d_gene: TRBD1
CDR3aa: CASSLHGTGGVYGYTF
CDR3nt: TGTGCCAGCAGTTTACATGGGACAGGGGGCGTGTATGGCTACACCTTC

v_gene: TRBV28
abundance: .
j_gene: TRBJ2-5
d_gene: .
CDR3aa: CASSVQETQYF
CDR3nt: TGTGCCAGCAGTGTACAAGAGACCCAGTACTTC

v_gene: TRBV19
abundance: .
j_gene: TRBJ2-7
d_gene: TRBD1
CDR3aa: CASSIRDRGPDEQYF
CDR3nt: TGTGCCAGTAGTATCCGAGACAGGGGGCCTGACGAGCAGTACTTC

v_gene: TRBV28
abundance: .
j_gene: TRBJ1-2
d_gene: .
CDR3aa: CASTLGGEGSYGYTF
CDR3nt: TGTGCCAGCACCTTGGGGGGGGAGGGTAGTTATGGCTACACCTTC

v_gene: TRBV7-8
abundance: .
j_gene: TRBJ2-5
d_gene: .
CDR3aa: CASSLGRGRGETQYF
CDR3nt: TGTGCCAGCAGCTTAGGCCGGGGGCGAGGAGAGACCCAGTACTTC

v_gene: TRBV6-5
abundance: .
j_gene: TRBJ1-5
d_gene: .
CDR3aa: CASSYSNPPRGQPQHF
CDR3nt: TGTGCCAGCAGTTACTCGAACCCTCCCCGAGGTCAGCCCCAGCATTTT

v_gene: TRBV7-2
abundance: .
j_gene: TRBJ2-3
d_gene: .
CDR3aa: CASSLALANTDTQYF
CDR3nt: TGTGCCAGCAGCTTAGCGCTCGCGAACACAGATACGCAGTATTTT

v_gene: TRBV7-2
abundance: .
j_gene: TRBJ2-2
d_gene: TRBD2
CDR3aa: CASSLGLAGVLDNTGELFF
CDR3nt: TGTGCCAGCAGCTTAGGACTAGCGGGAGTCCTAGACAACACCGGGGAGCTGTTTTTT